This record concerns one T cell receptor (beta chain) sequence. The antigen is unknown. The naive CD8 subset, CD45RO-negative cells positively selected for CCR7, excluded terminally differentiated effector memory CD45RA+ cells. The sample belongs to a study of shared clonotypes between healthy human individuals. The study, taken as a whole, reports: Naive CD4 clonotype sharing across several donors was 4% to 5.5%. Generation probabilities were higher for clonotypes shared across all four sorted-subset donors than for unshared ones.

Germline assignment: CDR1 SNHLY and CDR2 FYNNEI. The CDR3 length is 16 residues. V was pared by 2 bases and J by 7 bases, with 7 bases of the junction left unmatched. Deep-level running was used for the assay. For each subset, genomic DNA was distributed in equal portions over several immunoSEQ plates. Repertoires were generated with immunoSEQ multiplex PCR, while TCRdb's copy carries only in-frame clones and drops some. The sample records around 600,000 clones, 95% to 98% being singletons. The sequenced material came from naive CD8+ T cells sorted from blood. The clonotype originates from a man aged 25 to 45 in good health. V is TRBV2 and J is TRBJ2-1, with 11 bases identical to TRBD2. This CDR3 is CASSEFSGRAWNEQFF. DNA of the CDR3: TGTGCCAGCAGTGAATTTAGCGGGAGGGCCTGGAATGAGCAGTTCTTC.